This TCR beta chain was profiled in a study of cytomegalovirus exposure and HLA in healthy donors. Findings of the study overall: A later analysis by the authors found several of the most significant clusters apparently linked to common viral pathogens. Prediction of most subjects' HLA-A and HLA-B alleles by TCR beta sequences was reportedly accurate.

There are 17 residues in the CDR3. Germline V lookup: CDR1 SNHLY, CDR2 FYNNEI. V lost 8 bases and J 0 bases, leaving 22 bases between the germline ends. Comment on this clone: Its antigen remains unidentified.

With 60 Vbeta and 13 Jbeta primers, the PCR was carried out. The data were produced by immunoSEQ multiplex PCR, yet TCRdb's version contains in-frame clones alone and is incomplete. Of roughly 200,000 clones listed, roughly 79% are singletons. This sequence joins TRBV2 and TRBJ1-2; D may be TRBD1 (6 bases). The receptor was derived from a male donor in good health and CMV-seronegative. The sequencing input was PBMCs. The CDR3 reads CASDAPWTDEANYGYTF. The CDR3 DNA reads as TGTGCCAGCGACGCCCCCTGGACAGACGAAGCTAACTATGGCTACACCTTC. The complete variable domain, with remaining parts taken from reference TRBV2 and TRBJ1-2, reads EPEVTQTPSHQVTQMGQEVILRCVPISNHLYFYWYRQILGQKVEFLVSFYNNEISEKSEIFDDQFSVERPDGSNFTLKIRSTKLEDSAMYFCASDAPWTDEANYGYTFGSGTRLTVV.